This T cell receptor (beta chain) was recovered during a study of OX40 agonist ivuxolimab in advanced cancers. Overall study: Dose-escalation patients suffered from hepatocellular carcinoma, melanoma, renal cell or head and neck cancer. Partial response was recorded in three patients: one hepatocellular carcinoma and two cutaneous melanoma cases.

TCRdb's table, derived via immunoSEQ multiplex PCR, lists solely in-frame clones and lacks some. Of roughly 67,000 clones in the sample, roughly four fifths were seen once. On cycle 4 day 1 and cycle 7 day 1, as well as at baseline, blood was sampled. The CDR3 covers 15 residues. In germline, CDR1 is MRHNA, CDR2 SNTAGT. V gave up 5 bases and J gave up 3 bases, with 13 bases separating them. The TCR was taken from an adult with an advanced solid tumor such as melanoma, head and neck, liver or kidney cancer. The V call is TRBV6-4, the J call TRBJ2-2; D possibly corresponds to TRBD1 (6 bases). Sequencing was performed on CD4+ or CD8+ T cells sorted from blood, taken in a trial of the OX40 agonist ivuxolimab. CDR3 nucleotide sequence: TGTGCCAGCAGTTACTTCGCAGGGGACACCGGGGAGCTGTTTTTT. As protein: CASSYFAGDTGELFF.